This T cell receptor (beta chain) was documented in a study of blood T cell repertoires in COVID-19. Method: immunoSEQ multiplex PCR; TCRdb's copy keeps in-frame clones and lacks some. This sample carries about 240,000 clones, 80% to 85% of them seen once, and the ten largest clones take roughly an eighth. From germline, CDR1 is SGHAT and CDR2 FQNNGV. The CDR3 spans 14 residues. J gave up 7 bases and V 3 bases, and 6 bases lay outside the gene matches. The specimen was peripheral blood. The TCR comes from a woman between 55 and 75 years old with active or convalescent COVID-19. The chain has TRBV11-2 and TRBJ1-5, with TRBD1 matching over 7 bases. This CDR3 is CASSFEGGVQPQHF. The DNA of the CDR3 is TGTGCCAGCAGCTTTGAAGGGGGCGTACAGCCCCAGCATTTT.